The sequence of this TCR beta chain was determined in a study of radiation and T cells in renal cell carcinoma. Turning to the study itself: Nephrectomy followed 15 Gy stereotactic body radiation by 4 weeks. Study results and caveats: Top tumor clonotypes rose in blood 2 weeks post-radiation, then contracted.

Specified time point: baseline pretreatment blood. Treatment of the sample: 15 Gy SBRT to primary tumor, nephrectomy 4 weeks later. After SBRT, blood was collected at 2 and 4 weeks, plus baseline. The patient's renal cell carcinoma had clear cell pathology. Worth noting for this clone: Its antigen remains unknown.

This CDR3 region has 12 residues. Germline loops: CDR1 LGHNA, CDR2 YSLEER. V was cut by 0 bases and J by 5 bases, with 3 bases left in between. TCRdb keeps only in-frame clones here, not all; method: immunoSEQ multiplex PCR. The sample lists about 140,000 clones, approximately 82% seen once, with under 25% in the top ten. The chain recombines TRBV4-3 with TRBJ2-3; D gene unclear. The sequence was collected from a woman in her forties or fifties with renal cell carcinoma. Here the sequenced sample was blood, taken from a patient whose treatment included radiotherapy and nephrectomy. CDR3 in DNA: TGCGCCAGCAGCCAAGAGGGAGATACGCAGTATTTT. This encodes CASSQEGDTQYF.